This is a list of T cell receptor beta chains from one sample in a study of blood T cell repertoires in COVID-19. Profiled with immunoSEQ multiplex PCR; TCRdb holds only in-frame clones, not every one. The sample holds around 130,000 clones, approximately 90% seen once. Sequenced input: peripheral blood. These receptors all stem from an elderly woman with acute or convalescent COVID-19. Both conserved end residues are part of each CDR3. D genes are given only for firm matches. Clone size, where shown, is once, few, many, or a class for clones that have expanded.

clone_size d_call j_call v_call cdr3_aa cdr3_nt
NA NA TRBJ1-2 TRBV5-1 CASSSGDTNYGYTF TGCGCCAGCAGCTCCGGGGACACTAACTATGGCTACACCTTC
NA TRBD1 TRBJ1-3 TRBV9 CASSVATGAAASGNTIYF TGTGCCAGCAGCGTAGCTACAGGGGCAGCGGCCTCTGGAAACACCATATATTTT
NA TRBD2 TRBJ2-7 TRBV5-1 CASSSFLTSESSYEQYF TGCGCCAGCAGCTCCTTCCTGACTAGCGAAAGCTCCTACGAGCAGTACTTC
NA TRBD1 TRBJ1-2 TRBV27 CASSFVGAGGDDYGYTF TGTGCCAGCAGTTTCGTTGGGGCAGGGGGCGACGACTATGGCTACACCTTC
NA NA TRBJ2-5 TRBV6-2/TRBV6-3 CASSRGLQGRTQYF TGTGCCAGCAGCAGAGGACTCCAGGGGAGGACCCAGTACTTC
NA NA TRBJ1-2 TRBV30 CAWIDRNYGYTF TGTGCCTGGATTGACAGGAACTATGGCTACACCTTC
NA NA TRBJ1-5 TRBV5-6 CASSLGRDNQPQHF TGTGCCAGCAGCCTCGGACGGGACAATCAGCCCCAGCATTTT
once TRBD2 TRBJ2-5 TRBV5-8 CASSVGGAAGVTQYF TGTGCCAGCAGCGTCGGGGGGGCGGCCGGCGTGACCCAGTACTTC
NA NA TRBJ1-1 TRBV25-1 CASSGYRNTEAFF TGTGCCAGCAGTGGATACAGGAACACTGAAGCTTTCTTT
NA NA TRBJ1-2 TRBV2 CASSEGPNYGYTF TGTGCCAGCAGTGAAGGGCCCAACTATGGCTACACCTTC
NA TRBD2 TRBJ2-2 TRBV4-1 CASSPSGSGGGTGELFF TGCGCCAGCAGCCCCTCGGGTAGCGGGGGGGGCACCGGGGAGCTGTTTTTT
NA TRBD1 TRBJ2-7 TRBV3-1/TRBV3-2 CASSYNVPGQSLSEQYF TGTGCCAGCAGTTACAATGTACCGGGACAGTCTTTGAGCGAGCAGTACTTC
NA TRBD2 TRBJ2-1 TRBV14 CASSQVVAGGQFF TGTGCCAGCAGCCAAGTTGTAGCGGGGGGCCAGTTCTTC